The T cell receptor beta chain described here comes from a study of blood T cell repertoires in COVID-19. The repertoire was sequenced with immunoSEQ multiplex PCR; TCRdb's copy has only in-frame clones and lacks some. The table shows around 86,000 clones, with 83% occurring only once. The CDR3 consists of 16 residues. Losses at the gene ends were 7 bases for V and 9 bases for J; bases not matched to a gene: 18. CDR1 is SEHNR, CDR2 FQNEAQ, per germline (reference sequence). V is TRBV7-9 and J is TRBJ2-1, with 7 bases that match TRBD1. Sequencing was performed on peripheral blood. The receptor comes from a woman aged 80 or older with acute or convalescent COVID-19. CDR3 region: CASTRRGGAESSEQFF. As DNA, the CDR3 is TGTGCCAGCACCCGGCGAGGGGGCGCAGAGTCCAGTGAGCAGTTCTTC.